This T cell receptor (beta chain) was documented in a study of shared clonotypes between healthy human individuals. About the research overall: The cohort had two women and a few men, ages 18 to 49. CD4 naive cells filled three plates per donor, CD4 memory three, CD8 naive two and CD8 memory one.

The CDR3 runs 15 residues. CDR1 and CDR2 from the germline V gene are MNHNS and SASEGT. Trimming cost V 4 bases and J 0 bases; bases outside gene matches: 5. Here immunoSEQ multiplex PCR was the method, and the copy in TCRdb shows in-frame clones only, minus some. The table lists some 2,000,000 clones, 90% to 95% of them singletons. The clonotype was recovered from a man between 18 and 35 years old in good health. Sequencing was carried out using naive CD4+ T cells sorted from blood. Subset defined: CD45RA+ positively selected. The chain combines TRBV6-1 with TRBJ1-1, with 7 bases aligning to TRBD1. For the CDR3, the DNA is TGTGCCAGCAGTGTGACAGGGACTATGAACACTGAAGCTTTCTTT. Translation: CASSVTGTMNTEAFF.